Only a few counts were recorded for the clone carrying this T cell receptor beta chain. What it recognizes is unknown. Sequencing used immunoSEQ multiplex PCR; TCRdb keeps in-frame clones, though not all of them. The profile shows about 51,000 clones, roughly 80% of them singletons. The TCR-sequenced patients were three responders to pembrolizumab. The entry originates in a study of PD-1 blockade in mismatch repair-deficient tumors. Study findings and constraints: Rapid post-treatment expansion, then contraction, generally preceding radiologic response, marked tumor-resident clones.

The sample in question was peripheral blood, obtained more than 19 weeks after starting pembrolizumab. This receptor was identified in an adult with mismatch repair-deficient cancer.

This CDR3 reads CASSFGLGEQYF. CDR3 coding DNA: TGTGCCAGCAGCTTTGGTTTGGGGGAGCAGTACTTC. This rearrangement joins TRBV5-6 to TRBJ2-7, with no clear D. The V end lost 2 bases, the J end lost 7 bases, and 10 bases lay between the germline ends. The V gene's germline CDR1 is SGHDT and CDR2 YYEEEE. The CDR3 runs to 12 residues.